This T cell receptor (beta chain) stems from a study of T cell responses to AZD1222 COVID-19 vaccine. This CDR3 has 14 residues. Germline assignment: CDR1 LNHDA and CDR2 SQIVND (reference sequence). V shed 9 bases, J shed 4 bases, and the junction held 8 bases outside the gene matches. Assay: immunoSEQ multiplex PCR; the TCRdb copy retains only in-frame clones and omits some. In the table there are 80,000 or so clones, around 90% of which are singletons. This specimen consisted of peripheral blood, obtained 28 days after the second AZD1222 dose. This TCR came from an adult who received the AZD1222 COVID-19 vaccine. The rearrangement uses TRBV19 and TRBJ1-5; TRBD1 agrees at 8 bases. CDR3 DNA sequence: TGTGCCAGCCCGTTAACAGGGGGGAATCAGCCCCAGCATTTT. It is translated as CASPLTGGNQPQHF.